The clone carrying this TCR beta chain was counted a few times. Arm-PCR of CDR3 regions and iRepertoire HTBI primers were the basis on which TCR beta libraries were built. One entry per CDR3 protein, called by TCRdb with MiXCR from the multiplex PCR reads. The repertoire holds 400,000 to 500,000 distinct CDR3 sequences, 13% to 15% seen once, with about 15% in the top ten. The sample is drawn from a study of regulatory T cells in long-lasting Graves disease. As to time point: newly diagnosed GD, antithyroid drugs for less than 3 months. Extracted RNA from PBMCs served as the source of the TCR library. The germline CDR1 and CDR2 sequences are SGHVS and FQNEAQ. This CDR3 contains 16 residues. V lost 0 bases and J 4 bases, leaving 12 bases between the germline ends. The same specimen was also included in a second study, on T cells in Graves' hyperthyroidism and ophthalmopathy.

Sequencing was performed on peripheral blood mononuclear cells (PBMCs), taken at new diagnosis, from a patient treated with antithyroid drugs. This chain uses TRBV7-8 with TRBJ2-2; weak D call: TRBD1 (6 bases). The source is a woman aged 45-65 years with Graves disease. The CDR3 coding sequence is TGTGCCAGCAGCTTAGCGATGTCAGGGGTCACCGGGGAGCTGTTTTTT. Protein product: CASSLAMSGVTGELFF.